The 27 T cell receptor beta chains below all came from one sample that was sequenced in a study of blood T cell repertoires in COVID-19. The protocol was immunoSEQ multiplex PCR, while the TCRdb copy is restricted to in-frame clones and leaves out a portion. In the table there are around 58,000 clones, more than 80% of which are singletons. Material for sequencing was peripheral blood. The receptor set was obtained from a human donor with active COVID-19. The donor label of this sample is uncertain.

DNA of the CDR3: TGCAGCGTTCCTCAGGGTTCCGGTGGCTACACCTTC. It encodes CSVPQGSGGYTF. This chain links TRBV29-1 with TRBJ1-2, with a tentative D call TRBD1 (5 bases). This CDR3 has 12 residues. V was shortened by 5 bases and J by 7 bases, with 14 bases between the two germline ends. Germline CDR1 SQVTM, CDR2 ANQGSEA.

The V gene is TRBV5-6, the J gene TRBJ2-7; TRBD1 is a possible D gene (5 bases). This CDR3 is 13 amino acids long. Trimming took 3 bases from V and 5 from J, leaving 12 bases between them. Per germline, CDR1 SGHDT and CDR2 YYEEEE. The CDR3 nucleotides are TGTGCCAGCAGCTGGCAGGGTTTGGACGAGCAGTACGTC. It is translated as CASSWQGLDEQYV.

The rearrangement joins TRBV29-1 to TRBJ2-3; TRBD2 agrees at 12 bases. V shed 3 bases and J 2 bases; nucleotides not matched to a gene: 3. The CDR3 spans 15 residues. Germline assignment: CDR1 SQVTM and CDR2 ANQGSEA. CDR3 loop: CSVDRTSGTTDTQYF. The DNA for the CDR3 is TGCAGCGTTGACCGGACTAGCGGGACCACAGATACGCAGTATTTT.

CDR3 in amino acids: CASSAEGQGADGYTF. The DNA of the CDR3 is TGTGCCAGCAGCGCCGAGGGACAGGGGGCGGATGGCTACACCTTC. This sequence joins TRBV2 and TRBJ1-2, with 12 bases identical to TRBD1. CDR3 size: 15 residues. V shed 6 bases and J 6 bases; nucleotides not matched to a gene: 8. The germline CDR1 and CDR2 sequences are SNHLY and FYNNEI.

This chain connects TRBV5-1 to TRBJ2-2; TRBD1 agrees at 10 bases. The germline V gene encodes CDR1 SGHRS and CDR2 YFSETQ. The V and J ends lost 3 bases and 5 bases, in that order; junction bases with no gene match: 16. This CDR3 is built from 19 residues. The CDR3 DNA reads TGCGCCAGCAGCTACCGACCTTATGGGACAGGGGATAGGACCGGGGAGCTGTTTTTT. It is translated as CASSYRPYGTGDRTGELFF.

V gene TRBV6-5 combines with J gene TRBJ2-7; D gene uncertain. The germline gives CDR1 MNHEY, CDR2 SVGAGI. V was clipped by 4 bases and J by 6 bases, with 19 bases between them. The CDR3 runs to 15 residues. The DNA for the CDR3 is TGTGCCAGCAGTTCCCTTGCGTCTTTTCGGGTCGAGCAGTACTTC. Its translation: CASSSLASFRVEQYF.

This clone was seen once. V usage is TRBV4-1 and J usage is TRBJ1-1; 7 bases fit TRBD1. The CDR3 totals 16 residues. Trimming took 9 bases from V and 1 from J; bases not matched to a gene: 14. Per the germline V gene, CDR1 is MGHRA and CDR2 is YSYEKL. As DNA, the CDR3 is TGCGCCAGTCGAATAGGAGAACAGGGGTGGAACACTGAAGCTTTCTTT. Protein: CASRIGEQGWNTEAFF.

This clone was counted once. This chain joins TRBV6-2 or TRBV6-3 and TRBJ2-3, with 9 bases matching TRBD2. The CDR3 is 17 residues long. The V gene end was trimmed by 2 bases and the J gene end by 4 bases; junction bases not matched to a gene: 10. The V gene's germline CDR1 is MNHEY and CDR2 SVGEGT. The CDR3 here is CASSYGAAGGVADTQYF. The CDR3 nucleotides read TGTGCCAGCAGTTACGGTGCGGCGGGGGGGGTTGCAGATACGCAGTATTTT.

The genes are TRBV5-1 and TRBJ2-7; TRBD1 aligns across 8 bases. CDR1 is SGHRS, CDR2 YFSETQ, per germline. The trim removed 5 bases at V and 0 bases at J, leaving 4 bases unmatched. The length of the CDR3 is 14 residues. DNA for the CDR3: TGCGCCAGCAGGACAGGGGAAAGCTCCTACGAGCAGTACTTC. Translation: CASRTGESSYEQYF.

This clone was seen a single time. This chain links TRBV29-1 with TRBJ1-5, with D hard to call. V was trimmed by 6 bases and J by 5 bases, leaving 11 bases between them. The germline CDR1 and CDR2 sequences are SQVTM and ANQGSEA. This CDR3 region has 12 residues. The CDR3 is CSVLHGDQPQHF. The CDR3 DNA is TGCAGCGTCCTACACGGGGATCAGCCCCAGCATTTT. Supplemented by reference TRBV29-1 and TRBJ1-5, the full variable domain reads SAVISQKPSRDICQRGTSLTIQCQVDSQVTMMFWYRQQPGQSLTLIATANQGSEATYESGFVIDKFPISRPNLTFSTLTVSNMSPEDSSIYLCSVLHGDQPQHFGDGTRLSIL.

V is TRBV5-1 and J is TRBJ1-2, with a possible D match to TRBD1 (5 bases). Trimming removed 2 bases at V and 0 bases at J, with 8 bases between. Germline CDR1 SGHRS, CDR2 YFSETQ. There are 14 residues in the CDR3. This CDR3 reads CASSFDSANYGYTF. The CDR3 DNA reads TGCGCCAGCAGCTTTGACAGCGCTAACTATGGCTACACCTTC.

The J gene is TRBJ1-1, the V gene TRBV28; D is perhaps TRBD1 (5 bases). Germline V gene sequence: CDR1 MDHEN, CDR2 SYDVKM. The V and J ends lost 2 bases and 11 bases respectively, with 15 bases between them. The CDR3 spans 13 residues. The CDR3 here is CASSLDPRRVAFF. The CDR3 DNA reads TGTGCCAGCAGTTTAGACCCTCGCAGGGTCGCTTTCTTT.

This clone has just one count. The CDR3: CASSPRDSRYEQYF. CDR3 bases: TGTGCCAGCTCACCACGGGACAGCCGCTACGAGCAGTACTTC. The chain couples TRBV18 to TRBJ2-7; 7 nucleotides match TRBD1. The CDR3 has 14 residues. V was clipped by 1 base and J by 3 bases; unmatched bases: 3. The V gene's germline CDR1 is KGHSH and CDR2 LQKENI.

This chain uses TRBV7-9 with TRBJ2-1; TRBD2 matches 7 bases. Trimming took 8 bases from V and 5 from J; bases not matched to a gene: 9. The CDR3 covers 14 residues. Germline V gene data show CDR1 as SEHNR and CDR2 as FQNEAQ (reference sequence). The CDR3, as DNA: TGTGCCAGCGGTAGACCTAGCGGACACAATGAGCAGTTCTTC. It is translated as CASGRPSGHNEQFF.

The chain recombines TRBV10-3 with TRBJ1-3; the D gene is possibly TRBD1 (6 bases). V gave up 6 bases and J gave up 0 bases, with 12 bases separating them. Looked up from germline, CDR1 is ENHRY and CDR2 is SYGVKD. CDR3 length: 15 residues. The CDR3 reads CAISPGALSGNTIYF. The CDR3 DNA reads as TGTGCCATCAGCCCAGGGGCGCTCTCTGGAAACACCATATATTTT.

This clone was seen once. V is TRBV19 and J is TRBJ2-3; 10 nucleotides agree with TRBD2. The germline gives CDR1 LNHDA, CDR2 SQIVND (reference sequence). The CDR3 runs 14 residues. V lost 9 bases and J lost 5; bases outside the gene matches: 8. The CDR3 bases are TGTGCCAGCAAAGCTAGCGGGGGCTTAGATACGCAGTATTTT. Translating it yields CASKASGGLDTQYF.

This chain connects TRBV7-9 to TRBJ1-6; 8 bases map to TRBD1. The CDR3 contains 16 residues. The germline gives CDR1 SEHNR, CDR2 FQNEAQ (reference sequence). The J segment lost 0 bases and the V segment lost 5 bases, leaving 3 bases of the junction unmatched. The CDR3 sequence: CASSRTGSSYNSPLHF. CDR3 bases: TGTGCCAGCAGCCGGACAGGGAGCTCCTATAATTCACCCCTCCACTTT.

This chain links TRBV11-2 with TRBJ2-3, with 8 bases fitting TRBD1. The germline V gene has CDR1 SGHAT and CDR2 FQNNGV. With 3 bases clipped from V and 0 bases from J, the junction kept 5 bases outside the gene matches. CDR3 size: 16 residues. The CDR3 nucleotides read TGTGCCAGCAGCTTCTACAGGGGGTACAGCACAGATACGCAGTATTTT. This gives the protein CASSFYRGYSTDTQYF.

CDR3 sequence (DNA): TGTGCCAGCAGCTTAATGTGGCAGAACTACAATGAGCAGTTCTTC. Its protein is CASSLMWQNYNEQFF. This chain uses TRBV11-2 with TRBJ2-1; D is ambiguous. CDR3 length: 15 amino acids. Trimming stripped 2 bases from V and 3 bases from J, with 11 bases between. Germline CDR1 and CDR2: SGHAT and FQNNGV.

The chain couples TRBV14 to TRBJ2-5; 8 bases match TRBD1. V was pared by 5 bases and J by 4 bases, with 12 bases of the junction left unmatched. The CDR3 has 16 amino acids. Germline loops: CDR1 SGHDN, CDR2 FVKESK. The CDR3 is CASSRWTGLPPETQYF. The CDR3 DNA sequence: TGTGCCAGCAGCAGGTGGACAGGGCTTCCCCCAGAGACCCAGTACTTC.

The CDR3 nucleotides are TGTGCCAGCAGCGGACAGGGGGCTGGCACCGGGGAGCTGTTTTTT. Protein product: CASSGQGAGTGELFF. V and J are TRBV7-9 and TRBJ2-2, with 11 bases lining up with TRBD1. This CDR3 has 15 amino acids. Per the germline V gene, CDR1 is SEHNR and CDR2 is FQNEAQ (reference sequence). Germline trimming cut 5 bases from V and 4 bases from J; bases unmatched to any gene: 3.

V and J are TRBV7-9 and TRBJ2-3; D is perhaps TRBD2 (5 bases). There are 14 residues in the CDR3. V lost 5 bases and J 6 bases, leaving 15 bases between the germline ends. Germline loops: CDR1 SEHNR, CDR2 FQNEAQ (reference sequence). CDR3 loop: CASSVPASIDTQYF. The CDR3 coding sequence is TGTGCCAGCAGCGTCCCCGCTAGCATCGATACGCAGTATTTT.

This clone came up once. The V call is TRBV5-1, the J call TRBJ2-1; D is possibly TRBD2 (6 bases). This CDR3 has 15 residues. V lost 3 bases and J lost 5, with 15 bases in between. Per germline, CDR1 SGHRS and CDR2 YFSETQ. The CDR3 loop reads CASSWMGRGNNEQFF. The CDR3 nucleotides read TGCGCCAGCAGCTGGATGGGCCGCGGGAACAATGAGCAGTTCTTC. Full variable domain (outside the CDR3, taken from reference TRBV5-1 and TRBJ2-1): KAGVTQTPRYLIKTRGQQVTLSCSPISGHRSVSWYQQTPGQGLQFLFEYFSETQRNKGNFPGRFSGRQFSNSRSEMNVSTLELGDSALYLCASSWMGRGNNEQFFGPGTRLTVL.

V and J are TRBV19 and TRBJ1-2, with D possibly being TRBD1 (5 bases). With 5 bases removed from V and 0 bases from J, the gap between germline ends came to 16 bases. Germline assignment: CDR1 LNHDA and CDR2 SQIVND (reference sequence). The CDR3 is 16 residues long. The CDR3 bases are TGTGCCAGTAGTCAGGCGGGATGGGGGACTAACTATGGCTACACCTTC. This encodes CASSQAGWGTNYGYTF.

The rearrangement uses TRBV28 and TRBJ1-2, with 7 bases identical to TRBD1. CDR1 and CDR2 from the germline V gene are MDHEN and SYDVKM. Trimming at V came to 4 bases and at J to 4 bases, leaving 9 bases not matched to a gene. This CDR3 has 15 residues. CDR3 sequence (DNA): TGTGCCAGCAGTTCTACAGGGGCCCTCACCTATGGCTACACCTTC. Translation: CASSSTGALTYGYTF.

The chain links TRBV29-1 to TRBJ2-7, with D possibly matching TRBD2 (5 bases). The CDR3 runs to 13 residues. Germline CDR1 is SQVTM and CDR2 is ANQGSEA. Deletions cut 5 bases from V and 3 bases from J, with 14 bases between. CDR3 loop: CSVRLSGNYEQYF. Here the CDR3 DNA reads TGCAGCGTTAGGTTAAGCGGAAACTACGAGCAGTACTTC.

This clone has more than one count but fewer than ten. The chain employs TRBV5-4 and TRBJ2-3, with a weak D call TRBD1 (6 bases). The germline V and J ends were trimmed by 0 bases and 1 base, with 9 bases remaining between them. CDR1 SGHNT and CDR2 YYREEE come from the germline V gene (reference sequence). The CDR3 is 15 residues long. The CDR3 DNA follows: TGTGCCAGCAGCTTGGTGGCAGGGGGCACAGATACGCAGTATTTT. It yields the protein CASSLVAGGTDTQYF.